The present entry profiles one TCR beta chain with its context. The junction departs from germline at one end; a sequencing error may be responsible. This sample was included in a study of T cell changes during pregnancy in multiple sclerosis. Germline CDR1 is SNHLY and CDR2 is FYNNEI. The CDR3 runs to 11 residues. The repertoire was sequenced with immunoSEQ multiplex PCR; TCRdb's copy has only in-frame clones and lacks some. Of 38,000 or so clones listed, about nine tenths are singletons. The sequences come from CD4+ T cells from peripheral blood mononuclear cells, collected in the third trimester of pregnancy. The source is a female donor with multiple sclerosis, enrolled in a pregnancy study. This chain joins TRBV2 and TRBJ2-1, with D possibly matching TRBD2 (5 bases). Here the CDR3 DNA reads TGTGCCAGCAGTGAAACCCTAGCCGAAGTCTTC. Amino acid sequence: CASSETLAEVF.